This TCR beta chain was captured in a study of blood T cell repertoires in COVID-19. This clone was seen a handful of times. Sequencing was performed with immunoSEQ multiplex PCR; in TCRdb, only in-frame clones are kept and a portion is missing. The table has about 70,000 clones, roughly 87% seen once. CDR1 ENHRY and CDR2 SYGVKD come from the germline V gene. The V gene end was trimmed by 6 bases and the J gene end by 3 bases; junction bases not matched to a gene: 4. The length of the CDR3 is 14 residues. The rearrangement joins TRBV10-3 to TRBJ1-5; 8 bases agree with TRBD1. The source is a woman older than 75 with acute or convalescent COVID-19. The specimen was peripheral blood. CDR3 region: CAIRGTGDNQPQHF. The CDR3 nucleotides read TGTGCCATCAGGGGGACAGGAGACAATCAGCCCCAGCATTTT.